One sample yielded the 17 T cell receptor beta chains listed below, sequenced in a study of T cell changes during pregnancy in multiple sclerosis. Data came from immunoSEQ multiplex PCR; TCRdb stores just in-frame clones and leaves some out. This repertoire shows 20,000 or so clones, roughly 90% found once; its top ten account for under 6%. The specimen was CD8+ T cells from peripheral blood mononuclear cells, collected in the second trimester of pregnancy. The source is a female donor in good health, enrolled as a control in a pregnancy study.

The rearrangement uses TRBV29-1 and TRBJ2-2; 8 bases line up with TRBD2. Germline values: CDR1 SQVTM, CDR2 ANQGSEA. The length of the CDR3 is 16 residues. V lost 4 bases, J lost 2 bases, and 9 bases stayed unmatched. CDR3 protein: CSVVPSGRPNTGELFF. The CDR3 DNA is TGCAGCGTTGTCCCCAGCGGGAGACCAAACACCGGGGAGCTGTTTTTT.

This clone was observed a single time. J is TRBJ1-2 and V is TRBV29-1; weak D call: TRBD1 (6 bases). CDR1 is SQVTM, CDR2 ANQGSEA, per germline. CDR3 length equals 13 residues. V gave up 1 base and J gave up 1 base, with 7 bases separating them. In nucleotides, the CDR3 is TGCAGCGTTGAAGTGGACAGTAACTATGGCTACACCTTC. Its translation: CSVEVDSNYGYTF. Variable domain in full (rest from reference TRBV29-1 and TRBJ1-2): SAVISQKPSRDICQRGTSLTIQCQVDSQVTMMFWYRQQPGQSLTLIATANQGSEATYESGFVIDKFPISRPNLTFSTLTVSNMSPEDSSIYLCSVEVDSNYGYTFGSGTRLTVV.

This clone came up a few times. J is TRBJ2-7 and V is TRBV6-1; 7 bases agree with TRBD2. Germline values: CDR1 MNHNS, CDR2 SASEGT. V trimming: 1 base; J trimming: 1 base; junction bases outside the gene matches: 4. This CDR3 is 15 amino acids long. The CDR3 loop reads CASSEGAGESYEQYF. The DNA of the CDR3 is TGTGCCAGCAGTGAAGGTGCGGGGGAGTCCTACGAGCAGTACTTC.

The chain joins TRBV7-2 to TRBJ2-7; the match to TRBD2 covers 9 bases. Germline V CDR1 and CDR2: SGHTA, FQGNSA. CDR3 length: 16 amino acids. Trimming at V came to 4 bases and at J to 3 bases, leaving 10 bases not matched to a gene. The CDR3 loop is CASSYTTSGPYYEQYF. For the CDR3, the DNA is TGTGCCAGCAGCTACACTACTAGCGGGCCTTACTACGAGCAGTACTTC.

This sequence joins TRBV4-1 and TRBJ2-2; 13 bases map to TRBD2. Germline assignment: CDR1 MGHRA and CDR2 YSYEKL. The CDR3 length is 15 residues. The J segment lost 7 bases and the V segment lost 3 bases, leaving 2 bases of the junction unmatched. The CDR3 DNA follows: TGCGCCAGCAGCCAGGGACTAGCGGGAAGCGGGGAGCTGTTTTTT. Its protein product is CASSQGLAGSGELFF.

The chain employs TRBV7-9 and TRBJ2-7, with D possibly matching TRBD2 (5 bases). This CDR3 is built from 13 residues. The V gene lost 5 bases and the J gene lost 2 bases, with 10 bases spanning the gap. CDR1 and CDR2 (germline): SEHNR, FQNEAQ (reference sequence). The CDR3 spells CASSNNGAYEQYF. The CDR3 DNA follows: TGTGCCAGCAGCAACAACGGGGCCTACGAGCAGTACTTC.

The chain links TRBV4-2 to TRBJ1-1; D gene uncertain. The CDR3 contains 11 residues. The germline CDR1 and CDR2 sequences are LGHNA and YNFKEQ. V shed 6 bases and J shed 2 bases, with 4 bases lying between them. CDR3 DNA: TGTGCCAGCAGTCTCAACACTGAAGCTTTCTTT. This gives the protein CASSLNTEAFF.

The chain links TRBV27 to TRBJ1-1, with D perhaps matching TRBD1 (5 bases). V was shortened by 4 bases and J by 3 bases, with 15 bases between the two germline ends. The length of the CDR3 is 15 residues. Looked up from germline, CDR1 is MNHEY and CDR2 is SMNVEV (reference sequence). The DNA of the CDR3 is TGTGCCAGCAGTTCAGGGACTCTTACGGACACTGAAGCTTTCTTT. This encodes CASSSGTLTDTEAFF.

In DNA, the CDR3 is TGTGCCAGCAGTGTCATTCTAGCGGGGGGACCCTACGAGCAGTACTTC. Translated: CASSVILAGGPYEQYF. The V gene is TRBV27, the J gene TRBJ2-7; 11 bases are shared with TRBD2. There are 16 residues in the CDR3. J lost 2 bases, V lost 5 bases, and 8 bases had no gene match. Germline CDR1 MNHEY, CDR2 SMNVEV (reference sequence).

This clone is judged medium-sized. This chain joins TRBV27 and TRBJ1-1; TRBD1 agrees at 9 bases. The V segment lost 6 bases and the J segment 6 bases; nucleotides outside the gene matches: 2. Germline CDR1 reads MNHEY; CDR2 reads SMNVEV (reference sequence). The CDR3 is 12 amino acids. The CDR3 is CASSTGGPEAFF. In DNA form, the CDR3 reads TGTGCCAGCAGCACAGGGGGCCCTGAAGCTTTCTTT.

The rearrangement uses TRBV4-3 and TRBJ1-1; TRBD1 aligns across 7 bases. The CDR3 is 13 amino acids. Trimming removed 3 bases from V and 4 bases from J; junction bases left unmatched: 2. Germline V gene lookup returns CDR1 LGHNA and CDR2 YSLEER. This CDR3 reads CASSQTGSTEAFF. CDR3 in DNA: TGCGCCAGCAGCCAGACAGGGTCCACTGAAGCTTTCTTT.

The chain carries TRBV19 and TRBJ2-3, with 7 bases fitting TRBD2. The length of the CDR3 is 17 residues. The ends lost 5 bases at V and 2 bases at J; junction bases unmatched: 13. Germline CDR1 is LNHDA and CDR2 is SQIVND (reference sequence). The CDR3 nucleotides are TGTGCCAGTAGTTCCTTCTCAGCGGGACCTTCCACAGATACGCAGTATTTT. Translated, it gives CASSSFSAGPSTDTQYF.

This chain joins TRBV27 and TRBJ2-7; D may be TRBD1 (5 bases). Germline CDR1 is MNHEY and CDR2 is SMNVEV (reference sequence). V lost 6 bases to trimming and J lost 7 bases, with 19 bases between them. This CDR3 has 14 amino acids. The CDR3 is CASSPTDSHGEQYF. The CDR3 DNA reads as TGTGCCAGCAGCCCGACAGATTCCCATGGTGAGCAGTACTTC.

This chain joins TRBV7-9 and TRBJ2-1; 10 nucleotides match TRBD2. Looked up from germline, CDR1 is SEHNR and CDR2 is FQNEAQ (reference sequence). There are 16 residues in the CDR3. V shed 4 bases and J 7 bases; nucleotides not matched to a gene: 10. CDR3 sequence reads: CASSSSSGGPFNEQFF. The CDR3 DNA reads as TGTGCCAGCAGCTCCTCTAGCGGGGGCCCTTTTAATGAGCAGTTCTTC.

The chain is built from TRBV2 and TRBJ1-3; 7 bases match TRBD1. Trimming removed 10 bases from V and 4 bases from J; junction bases left unmatched: 4. The CDR3 is made up of 12 amino acids. Per germline, CDR1 SNHLY and CDR2 FYNNEI. CDR3 protein: CAIPGQGNTIYF. DNA of the CDR3: TGTGCCATTCCGGGACAGGGAAACACCATATATTTT.

The chain employs TRBV9 and TRBJ1-4; weak D call: TRBD1 (6 bases). Germline V lookup: CDR1 SGDLS, CDR2 YYNGEE. V lost 0 bases to trimming and J lost 7 bases, with 16 bases between them. CDR3 length equals 16 residues. The CDR3 DNA reads TGTGCCAGCAGCGTAGGAACCCTGGGGGCCGGTGAAAAACTGTTTTTT. Amino acids: CASSVGTLGAGEKLFF.

V gene TRBV7-9 combines with J gene TRBJ2-1; D ambiguous. Germline values: CDR1 SEHNR, CDR2 FQNEAQ (reference sequence). V was pared by 5 bases and J by 2 bases, with 13 bases between. There are 15 residues in the CDR3. The CDR3 nucleotides read TGTGCCAGCAGCGCTGACACTGCCCCCTACAATGAGCAGTTCTTC. The encoded protein is CASSADTAPYNEQFF. Drawing the rest from reference TRBV7-9 and TRBJ2-1, the complete variable domain is DTGVSQNPRHKITKRGQNVTFRCDPISEHNRLYWYRQTLGQGPEFLTYFQNEAQLEKSRLLSDRFSAERPKGSFSTLEIQRTEQGDSAMYLCASSADTAPYNEQFFGPGTRLTVL.